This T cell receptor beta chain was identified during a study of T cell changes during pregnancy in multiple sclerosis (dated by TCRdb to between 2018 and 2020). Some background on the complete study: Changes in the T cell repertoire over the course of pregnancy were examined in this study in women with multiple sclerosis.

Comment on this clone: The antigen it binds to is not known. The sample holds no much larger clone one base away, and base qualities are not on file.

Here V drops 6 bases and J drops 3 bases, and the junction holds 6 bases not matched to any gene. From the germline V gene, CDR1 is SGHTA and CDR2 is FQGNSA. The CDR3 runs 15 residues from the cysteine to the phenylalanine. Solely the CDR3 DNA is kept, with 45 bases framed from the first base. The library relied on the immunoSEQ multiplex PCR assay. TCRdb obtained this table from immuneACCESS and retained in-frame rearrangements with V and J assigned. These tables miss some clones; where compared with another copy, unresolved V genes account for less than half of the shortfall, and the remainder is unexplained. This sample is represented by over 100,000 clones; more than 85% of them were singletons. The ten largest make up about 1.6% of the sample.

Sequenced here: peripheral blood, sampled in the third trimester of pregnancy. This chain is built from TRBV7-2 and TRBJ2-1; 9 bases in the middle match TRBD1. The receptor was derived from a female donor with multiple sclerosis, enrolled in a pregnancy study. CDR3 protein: CASSLDRGGYNEQFF. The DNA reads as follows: TGTGCCAGCAGTCTGGACAGGGGCGGCTACAATGAGCAGTTCTTC.